This T cell receptor (beta chain) was captured in a study of cytomegalovirus exposure and HLA in healthy donors (dated by TCRdb to about 2017). As for the study more broadly: According to an earlier analysis of 550 to 750 of the donors, roughly 180 million T cells yielded roughly 110 million unique TCR beta sequences and 250 to 350 Gb of sequence data. Every discovery cohort repertoire had been produced on one sequencing platform. The later analysis used no new phenotypic data to find candidate immune exposures, relying instead on TCR beta sequences and their occurrence across donors. To predict cytomegalovirus infection status, the study combined high-throughput TCR immunosequencing, statistical association of individual TCRs with disease status, and machine learning. The study aimed to test whether signatures of past pathogen exposure could be identified by cataloging public T cell receptors. Approximately 300 gigabases of sequencing data and tens of millions of unique TCR sequences made up an early release that covered several hundred HLA-typed donors. Of the roughly 410 genotyped donors, 70% to 90% were placed in the genetic ancestry cluster associated with self-reported Caucasian donors. Genome-wide SNP genotypes for about 65% of the 666 donors were used in a later genetic analysis, which treated that subset as a discovery cohort. Donor age, sex, ethnicity and CMV serostatus were compiled together with the repertoire data. Among around 400 genotyped donors of the cohort, an average of about 220,000 unique TCR beta nucleotide sequences was sequenced per donor, of which roughly 17% were non-productive. A later analysis re-analyzed previously published TCR beta repertoires from about 730 donors and added high-resolution HLA genotyping to study TCR occurrence patterns. A separate validation cohort of some 130 different subjects was used in addition to the roughly 670-subject first cohort. HLA typing included class I and class II loci at four-digit resolution. Typing coverage varied by locus: roughly 629-640 donors for A, B, C, DRB1 and DQB1; around 560 for DQA1; more than 600 for DPA1; more than 450 for DPB1. Because of strong linkage in the cohort, roughly five DR-DQ haplotypes were treated as single units for association and clustering. An earlier analysis of 587 of the donors used high-throughput TCR beta sequencing to judge whether each TCR beta V gene segment behaved as functional or pseudogenic. The T cell repertoires of 666 subjects were profiled by immunosequencing and related to cytomegalovirus serostatus. Findings and caveats that apply to the study as a whole: An association between a missense DCLRE1C variant and V-gene and J-gene trimming of TCR beta chains was found in a later genetic analysis and replicated in an independent cohort. Broadly in line with IMGT annotations, most TCR beta V segments showed up in productive rearrangements about 90% or about 30% of the time in an earlier analysis of under 700 of the donors. A later analysis associated around 16,000 TCR beta sequences with specific HLA alleles at a false discovery rate of 0.05. Roughly uniform sequencing depth across donors was assumed in presence/absence analyses, although this assumption may not hold. While some public TCRs were present in many individuals, most TCR sequences turned up only very rarely across donors. Correlated functional status among segregating V segments might reflect linkage disequilibrium, but an unknown experimental factor could not be ruled out. In a later analysis, several top co-occurrence clusters were reported to appear linked to parvovirus B19, influenza, CMV and Epstein-Barr virus. Some IMGT-functional V segments, including TRBV6-2 and TRBV6-3, could not be told apart with the 87-base-pair reads, so those segments were excluded. A few of the identified cytomegalovirus-associated TCR beta chains were confirmed in vitro to be specific for cytomegalovirus antigens. Because some donors lacked HLA typing at each locus, the association tests relied only on the typed subset. The only immune exposure information available for the cohort was CMV serostatus. Roughly 17 rarely observed V segments, including chromosome 9 orphons, were excluded from the earlier analysis of approximately 600 of the donors because counts were too low. Cytomegalovirus status was reported to be diagnosed by the classifier with high specificity and sensitivity in both the original and validation cohorts. In the study, roughly 160 TCR beta chains were listed as associated with cytomegalovirus. A later analysis found that most CMV-associated TCR beta chains appeared HLA-restricted, with HLA associations seemingly driven largely by CMV exposure. A cluster of highly shared sequence variants was judged likely to be a technical artifact of the sequencing pipeline. It was suggested by the authors that the approach could potentially be generalized to other disease states and immunological phenotypes. The cohort was sequenced for TCR beta chains only, and without alpha or paired-chain data the features that could be detected were limited. According to a later genetic analysis, donors in an Asian-associated ancestry cluster had fewer N-insertions in productive TCRs than the approximately 650-donor mean. When HLA alleles, especially DR and DQ, strongly co-occurred, attributing TCR associations to individual alleles was difficult. A later analysis found that HLA-associated TCR beta chains were more clonally expanded and had lower generation probabilities than equally common non-associated chains. In a later analysis, TCR association rates were found to vary across HLA loci, with the most associated TCRs seen for DRB1 alleles and the fewest for HLA-C alleles. A further reported finding was that TCR beta sequences accurately predicted the HLA-A and HLA-B alleles for most subjects in the first cohort.

In the case of this clone: The antigen it recognizes is unknown. Base qualities are missing; no much larger clone stands one base away.

The protocol used for the library was the immunoSEQ multiplex PCR assay. For the multiplex PCR, a mixture combining 60 forward primers for TCR Vbeta segments and 13 reverse primers for TCR Jbeta segments was used. Amplification of the CDR3 region of rearranged TCR beta genes was performed with a multiplex PCR assay on genomic DNA. On the Illumina HiSeq System, the amplified TCR beta libraries were sequenced as 87-base-pair reads. The source study handled its data this way. In a later analysis, about 80 million unique TCR beta chains were counted across the 690 or so repertoires, and roughly 11 million of these chains were shared by at least two donors. Raw reads were error-corrected and collapsed into unique sequences by a nearest-neighbor algorithm in which closely related sequences were merged to remove PCR and sequencing errors. Alignment of CDR3 sequences to IMGT reference sequences was used to assign V, D and J gene segments. For a sequence to be retained, a match of at least six nucleotides was required to both a V gene segment and a J gene segment. A rearrangement was called productive if the CDR3 had no stop codons and remained in frame with V and J, and every other rearrangement was called non-productive. CDR3 was defined according to IMGT convention as the region running from the second conserved V-encoded cysteine to the conserved J-encoded phenylalanine. Sequences without an unambiguous match to a single V gene segment were excluded from the earlier analysis of 450 to 650 of the donors. An earlier analysis of 587 of the donors classified V segments as functional when productive rearrangements were above 56.7% and as segregating when the standard deviation between donors was above 5%. To diagnose cytomegalovirus status from the catalog of TCR beta chain sequences, a statistical classification framework was built. V and J gene assignment, in a later analysis, came from comparing TCR nucleotide sequences with IMGT/GENE-DB human TR gene sequences. In a later analysis, CDR3 sequences and most-parsimonious VDJ recombination scenarios were assigned using the TCRdist pipeline. A later analysis defined each TCR beta chain by its CDR3 amino acid sequence plus V-gene family, and excluded reads lacking a unique V-gene family. In a later analysis, 450 to 600 highly shared, low-generation-probability nucleotide sequences were removed to address suspected cross-contamination and a sequencing artifact. For each public chain, a later analysis derived a clonal expansion index from normalized ranks of inferred template counts within each repertoire. Generation probabilities in a later analysis came from a VDJ recombination model fitted to out-of-frame rearrangements, and those results were checked against IGoR. A later analysis scored TCR-TCR, TCR-HLA and TCR-CMV co-occurrence with hypergeometric tests, applying a repertoire-size bias correction to TCR pairs. In a later analysis, false discovery rates were estimated by permuting HLA or CMV assignments 20 times. In a later analysis, co-occurring TCRs were grouped with DBSCAN, and TCRdist sequence similarity was added when clustering was performed within HLA-allele-positive subsets. Repertoires with fewer than 30,000 or more than 120,000 public chains, plus five repertoires with anomalous nucleotide sharing, were excluded from co-occurrence clustering. This immuneACCESS table, as held by TCRdb, lists in-frame sequences with V and J called but not all clones. Of the missing ones, under half trace to an unresolved V gene in checked studies; the others have no known cause. The V and J calls and clone size are taken from that table; D and trimming were inferred from the DNA. This sample gives about 130,000 clones in total; 65% to 70% of them show up just once. The ten largest make up more than 1.5% of the sample.

In total, 500 to 700 healthy bone marrow donors made up the cohort. At the time of sampling, all cohort members were nominally healthy, though unrecorded immune exposures were likely present. Of the 610 or so cohort members, approximately 280 had positive CMV serostatus and 350 to 450 had negative CMV serostatus, and CMV serostatus was not recorded for the donor. A peripheral blood sample was collected from each donor, and TCR beta sequencing was performed on peripheral blood mononuclear cells. Genomic DNA extraction from the blood cell samples was performed with the Qiagen DNeasy Blood Extraction Kit. The germline V gene (reference sequence) specifies MNHNY as CDR1 and SVGAGI as CDR2. Ends trimmed: V by 8 bases, J by 4 bases; bases unmatched to a gene: 4. The CDR3 measures 12 amino acids from cysteine to phenylalanine. The entry retains the CDR3 DNA only, 36 bases that are in frame from base 1.

This chain joins TRBV6-6 to TRBJ2-7; 8 nucleotides in the junction match TRBD2. The sequenced sample was PBMCs. The clonotype originates from a human donor in good health. The CDR3 region reads CASGAGDYEQYF. The DNA is as follows: TGTGCCAGCGGAGCGGGAGATTACGAGCAGTACTTC.